These 30 T cell receptor beta chains were sequenced from one sample in a study of technical replicates of blood from four donors. Only in-frame clones appear in the TCRdb table, and some are missing; sequencing was by immunoSEQ multiplex PCR. The table has more than 90,000 clones, less than 96% seen once. Sequencing was carried out using T cells isolated from PBMCs. The receptors were sampled from a human donor in good health.

V gene TRBV7-9 combines with J gene TRBJ1-5, with D tentatively TRBD1 (6 bases). CDR3 length equals 14 residues. The germline V and J ends were trimmed by 5 bases and 0 bases, with 8 bases remaining between them. CDR1 and CDR2 (germline): SEHNR, FQNEAQ (reference sequence). CDR3 protein: CASSKDSSNQPQHF. In nucleotides, the CDR3 is TGTGCCAGCAGCAAGGACAGTAGCAATCAGCCCCAGCATTTT.

The chain employs TRBV29-1 and TRBJ2-7; 7 bases are a match to TRBD2. The V segment lost 2 bases and the J segment 3 bases; nucleotides outside the gene matches: 7. Germline CDR1 and CDR2: SQVTM and ANQGSEA. The CDR3 totals 14 residues. The CDR3 is CSVESGGCLYEQYF. In DNA, the CDR3 is TGCAGCGTTGAATCGGGAGGATGTCTCTACGAGCAGTACTTC.

The chain employs TRBV5-1 and TRBJ2-4; 7 bases fit TRBD1. The CDR3 extends over 13 amino acids. Germline V CDR1 and CDR2: SGHRS, YFSETQ. Trimming cost V 3 bases and J 9 bases; bases outside gene matches: 6. CDR3 DNA sequence: TGCGCCAGCAGCTCGACAGGGCTCGGCATTCAGTACTTC. This encodes CASSSTGLGIQYF.

V gene TRBV5-1 combines with J gene TRBJ2-2, with 12 bases aligning to TRBD2. This CDR3 has 16 amino acids. The junction had 4 bases not matched to a gene; V was cut back by 4 bases and J by 3 bases. Germline CDR1 reads SGHRS; CDR2 reads YFSETQ. CDR3 protein: CASSPTSGSYTGELFF. DNA for the CDR3: TGCGCCAGCAGCCCGACTAGCGGGAGCTACACCGGGGAGCTGTTTTTT.

This clone was seen only once. The J gene is TRBJ1-2, the V gene TRBV4-3, with TRBD1 matching 10 bases. Germline CDR1 LGHNA, CDR2 YSLEER. J gave up 4 bases and V 4 bases, and 9 bases lay outside the gene matches. The CDR3 is 16 residues long. The CDR3 bases are TGCGCCAGCAGCCCGACAGGGGGCGGATTCTCCTATGGCTACACCTTC. As protein: CASSPTGGGFSYGYTF.

The V and J genes are TRBV2 and TRBJ1-2; 7 bases line up with TRBD1. The ends lost 6 bases at V and 0 bases at J; junction bases unmatched: 4. CDR3 size: 14 residues. The V gene's germline CDR1 is SNHLY and CDR2 FYNNEI. CDR3: CASRGQFTNYGYTF. DNA for the CDR3: TGTGCCAGCAGGGGACAGTTTACTAACTATGGCTACACCTTC.

The V and J genes are TRBV5-1 and TRBJ2-1; 11 bases are shared with TRBD2. CDR3 size: 15 residues. After removal of 4 bases from V and 4 bases from J, the junction contained 4 bases not matched to a gene. The germline V gene has CDR1 SGHRS and CDR2 YFSETQ. CDR3 region: CASSQGLADYNEQFF. DNA of the CDR3: TGCGCCAGCAGCCAGGGACTAGCGGATTACAATGAGCAGTTCTTC.

DNA for the CDR3: TGTGCCAGCAGCTTGCTACAGTCAAGCAATCAGCCCCAGCATTTT. It specifies CASSLLQSSNQPQHF. This rearrangement joins TRBV5-6 to TRBJ1-5; no clear D. This CDR3 has 15 amino acids. V was clipped by 1 base and J by 1 base, with 9 bases between them. Germline CDR1 is SGHDT and CDR2 is YYEEEE. Looking up the rest from reference TRBV5-6 and TRBJ1-5 gives the full variable domain: DAGVTQSPTHLIKTRGQQVTLRCSPKSGHDTVSWYQQALGQGPQFIFQYYEEEERQRGNFPDRFSGHQFPNYSSELNVNALLLGDSALYLCASSLLQSSNQPQHFGDGTRLSIL.

The V gene is TRBV18, the J gene TRBJ1-1, with D perhaps matching TRBD1 (5 bases). The CDR3 spans 11 residues. The germline V and J ends were trimmed by 4 bases and 9 bases, with 9 bases remaining between them. Per the germline V gene, CDR1 is KGHSH and CDR2 is LQKENI. This chain's CDR3 is CASSRDRQAFF. Written as DNA, the CDR3 is TGTGCCAGCTCACGTGACAGACAAGCTTTCTTT.

The V and J genes are TRBV6-5 and TRBJ1-4; maybe TRBD1 (5 bases). V shed 2 bases and J shed 4 bases, with 14 bases lying between them. The CDR3 loop spans 16 amino acids. In germline, CDR1 is MNHEY, CDR2 SVGAGI. The CDR3 region is CASSYNGGSFNEKLFF. CDR3 sequence (DNA): TGTGCCAGCAGTTACAATGGGGGGAGCTTTAATGAAAAACTGTTTTTT.

The chain joins TRBV9 to TRBJ2-1, with 11 nucleotides matching TRBD2. This CDR3 has 15 residues. V dropped 0 bases and J dropped 8; count of bases not matched to a gene: 4. Germline V CDR1 and CDR2: SGDLS, YYNGEE. CDR3 bases: TGTGCCAGCAGCGTAGTGGGGACTAGCGGCTATGAGCAGTTCTTC. This translates into CASSVVGTSGYEQFF.

V usage is TRBV9 and J usage is TRBJ1-1; 8 bases map to TRBD1. V was clipped by 3 bases and J by 3 bases; unmatched bases: 10. This CDR3 contains 16 residues. Germline CDR1 is SGDLS and CDR2 is YYNGEE. The CDR3 reads CASSGPQGAGDTEAFF. For the CDR3, the DNA is TGTGCCAGCAGCGGGCCCCAGGGGGCAGGGGACACTGAAGCTTTCTTT. Complete variable domain (other parts from reference TRBV9 and TRBJ1-1): DSGVTQTPKHLITATGQRVTLRCSPRSGDLSVYWYQQSLDQGLQFLIQYYNGEERAKGNILERFSAQQFPDLHSELNLSSLELGDSALYFCASSGPQGAGDTEAFFGQGTRLTVV.

V gene TRBV30 combines with J gene TRBJ2-7; 8 bases agree with TRBD1. Germline V CDR1 and CDR2: GTSNPN, SVGIG (reference sequence). V shed 2 bases, J shed 6 bases, and the junction held 0 bases outside the gene matches. The CDR3 length is 11 residues. The CDR3 DNA is TGTGCCTGGAGTACAGGGGGCGAGCAGTACTTC. Protein product: CAWSTGGEQYF. The entire variable domain, with the rest obtained from reference TRBV30 and TRBJ2-7, is as follows: SQTIHQWPATLVQPVGSPLSLECTVEGTSNPNLYWYRQAAGRGLQLLFYSVGIGQISSEVPQNLSASRPQDRQFILSSKKLLLSDSGFYLCAWSTGGEQYFGPGTRLTVT.

V is TRBV27 and J is TRBJ2-2; possibly TRBD2 for D (6 bases). Germline V gives CDR1 MNHEY, CDR2 SMNVEV (reference sequence). The CDR3 consists of 15 residues. V lost 1 base and J lost 6, with 12 bases in between. In nucleotides, the CDR3 is TGTGCCAGCAGTTTATTAACGGGAGCACCCGGGGAGCTGTTTTTT. Translated, it gives CASSLLTGAPGELFF.

The chain recombines TRBV6-1 with TRBJ2-1; possible D gene TRBD2, 6 bases. From germline, CDR1 is MNHNS and CDR2 SASEGT. This CDR3 comprises 14 residues. Trimming removed 4 bases from V and 2 bases from J, with 9 bases in between. CDR3 loop: CASSVLATYNEQFF. DNA for the CDR3: TGTGCCAGCAGTGTCCTAGCGACCTACAATGAGCAGTTCTTC.

The genes are TRBV23-1 and TRBJ1-2, with D unclear. TRBV23-1 is reported as an ORF; its role is uncertain. The length of the CDR3 is 17 residues. V was clipped by 3 bases and J by 3 bases, with 20 bases between them. The CDR3 DNA follows: TGCGCCAGCAGTCACCTCCCCGACCGGGAATCCTACTATGGCTACACCTTC. This translates into CASSHLPDRESYYGYTF.

The V and J genes are TRBV12-5 and TRBJ1-5; possibly TRBD1 for D (5 bases). V dropped 9 bases and J dropped 6 bases, with 15 bases sitting between them. The CDR3 consists of 13 residues. Germline assignment: CDR1 LGHNT and CDR2 FRNRAP. The CDR3 DNA follows: TGTGCTAGCGCCGAAACGGGGGGTCAGCCCCAGCATTTT. Translating gives CASAETGGQPQHF.

The rearrangement joins TRBV15 to TRBJ2-5; tentative D call: TRBD2 (6 bases). Trimming left V 2 bases short and J 4 bases short, with 14 bases between. Looked up from germline, CDR1 is LNHNV and CDR2 is YYDKDF (reference sequence). The CDR3 sequence is 15 residues long. DNA of the CDR3: TGTGCCACCAGCAGATCCACCCGGGAGCGAGAGACCCAGTACTTC. Translating gives CATSRSTRERETQYF.

CDR3: CASSLDGRVVEPQHF. DNA of the CDR3: TGTGCCAGCAGCTTAGACGGTCGGGTGGTGGAGCCCCAGCATTTT. J is TRBJ1-5 and V is TRBV11-2; no firm D call. Deletions cut 0 bases from V and 8 bases from J, with 14 bases between. CDR1 and CDR2 (germline): SGHAT, FQNNGV. The CDR3 has 15 amino acids.

The chain is built from TRBV28 and TRBJ1-5; tentatively, D is TRBD1 (5 bases). V shed 6 bases and J shed 3 bases, with 15 bases lying between them. The V gene's germline CDR1 is MDHEN and CDR2 SYDVKM. The CDR3 length is 15 residues. The DNA for the CDR3 is TGTGCCAGCAGCTTGCAGGGAATATACAATCAGCCCCAGCATTTT. It specifies CASSLQGIYNQPQHF.

The chain combines TRBV25-1 with TRBJ1-2, with D unresolved. Germline CDR1 and CDR2: MGHDK and SYGVNS. The CDR3 runs to 14 residues. The germline V and J ends were trimmed by 4 bases and 4 bases, with 13 bases remaining between them. The CDR3 reads CASSAQGGGYGYTF. CDR3 nucleotides: TGTGCCAGCAGTGCACAAGGAGGTGGCTATGGCTACACCTTC.

The chain joins TRBV2 to TRBJ2-7; 10 bases are a match to TRBD1. The V and J ends lost 7 bases and 2 bases, in that order; junction bases with no gene match: 5. Germline lookup yields CDR1 SNHLY and CDR2 FYNNEI. The CDR3 runs to 14 residues. The CDR3 DNA sequence: TGTGCCAGCAAACCCGGGACAGGGGCCTACGAGCAGTACTTC. This sequence encodes CASKPGTGAYEQYF.

This clone was detected only once. The chain couples TRBV19 to TRBJ2-3; possibly TRBD2 for D (6 bases). Trimming left V 1 base short and J 10 bases short, with 9 bases between. The CDR3 is 12 residues long. Germline CDR1 is LNHDA and CDR2 is SQIVND (reference sequence). In nucleotides, the CDR3 is TGTGCCAGTAGTATAGGGACTACCGCGCAGTATTTT. Its protein product is CASSIGTTAQYF.

The rearrangement uses TRBV28 and TRBJ1-2; no clear D. The CDR3 is 13 residues long. Trimming shortened V by 6 bases and J by 0 bases, and 8 bases separated the two germline ends. From germline, CDR1 is MDHEN and CDR2 SYDVKM. The CDR3 reads CASSLLSNYGYTF. The CDR3 DNA reads TGTGCCAGCAGCTTGCTATCTAACTATGGCTACACCTTC.

The V call is TRBV6-5, the J call TRBJ2-7, with TRBD2 identical over 7 bases. The CDR3 runs to 15 residues. CDR1 MNHEY and CDR2 SVGAGI come from the germline V gene. J lost 6 bases, V lost 0 bases, and 8 bases had no gene match. DNA of the CDR3: TGTGCCAGCAGTTACTCGAGGAAAGGCGGGAGCGAGCAGTACTTC. It codes for CASSYSRKGGSEQYF.

The CDR3 sequence: CSVVGQGKLYNEQFF. DNA for the CDR3: TGCAGCGTTGTAGGACAGGGAAAACTCTACAATGAGCAGTTCTTC. This chain connects TRBV29-1 to TRBJ2-1; 8 nucleotides match TRBD1. V was pared by 4 bases and J by 3 bases, with 8 bases of the junction left unmatched. Germline-derived CDR1 and CDR2 are SQVTM and ANQGSEA. The CDR3 contains 15 residues.

Only one count was recorded for this clone. V is TRBV5-8 and J is TRBJ2-3; 15 bases map to TRBD2. The CDR3 runs to 19 residues. CDR1 SGHTS and CDR2 YDEGEE come from the germline V gene. The V segment lost 3 bases and the J segment 4 bases; nucleotides outside the gene matches: 12. The chain's CDR3 is CASSWAGTSGRQMADTQYF. The CDR3, as DNA: TGTGCCAGCAGCTGGGCCGGGACTAGCGGGAGGCAGATGGCAGATACGCAGTATTTT.

The rearrangement uses TRBV7-8 and TRBJ2-1, with 8 positions matching TRBD1. The germline CDR1 and CDR2 sequences are SGHVS and FQNEAQ. The ends lost 5 bases at V and 4 bases at J; junction bases unmatched: 10. This CDR3 spans 16 amino acids. The CDR3 loop reads CASSKRTGNSYNEQFF. CDR3 nucleotides: TGTGCCAGCAGCAAGCGGACAGGGAACTCATACAATGAGCAGTTCTTC. Full variable domain (missing parts from reference TRBV7-8 and TRBJ2-1): GAGVSQSPRYKVAKRGQDVALRCDPISGHVSLFWYQQALGQGPEFLTYFQNEAQLDKSGLPSDRFFAERPEGSVSTLKIQRTQQEDSAVYLCASSKRTGNSYNEQFFGPGTRLTVL.

The V gene is TRBV28, the J gene TRBJ1-5; 9 nucleotides match TRBD1. CDR3 length: 13 amino acids. Germline V gene lookup returns CDR1 MDHEN and CDR2 SYDVKM. The V gene end was trimmed by 11 bases and the J gene end by 4 bases; junction bases not matched to a gene: 6. This CDR3 reads CAGSGTGNQPQHF. The CDR3 bases are TGTGCCGGATCCGGGACAGGGAATCAGCCCCAGCATTTT.

The table lists this clone with a count of one. The chain carries TRBV9 and TRBJ2-7; 10 positions match TRBD1. The CDR3 is made up of 15 amino acids. The V gene's germline CDR1 is SGDLS and CDR2 YYNGEE. Germline trimming cut 2 bases from V and 2 bases from J; bases unmatched to any gene: 4. CDR3 in amino acids: CASSVTGQGAYEQYF. The CDR3 nucleotides read TGTGCCAGCAGCGTTACTGGACAGGGGGCCTACGAGCAGTACTTC.